Sequencing of this T cell receptor beta chain was carried out in a study of cytomegalovirus exposure and HLA in healthy donors. In the PCR, 60 Vbeta and 13 Jbeta primers were used. The data were produced by immunoSEQ multiplex PCR, yet TCRdb's version contains in-frame clones alone and is incomplete. The sample has about 160,000 clones, 76% seen once. Findings and limits, study-wide: For most TCR beta V segments, an earlier analysis put the productive rate at about 87% or about 30% of the time.

Points on this clone: The antigen is not known.

The CDR3 has 13 amino acids. Looked up from germline, CDR1 is SNHLY and CDR2 is FYNNEI. V was shortened by 5 bases and J by 5 bases, with 11 bases between the two germline ends. Source material: PBMCs. This TCR came from a man aged 60 to 69 in good health and CMV-seronegative. The chain combines TRBV2 with TRBJ2-3; D is perhaps TRBD2 (5 bases). For the CDR3, the DNA is TGTGCCAGCAGTTCCCTAGGAGGAGATACGCAGTATTTT. Protein: CASSSLGGDTQYF. The full variable domain, in which reference TRBV2 and TRBJ2-3 provide the parts outside the CDR3, is EPEVTQTPSHQVTQMGQEVILRCVPISNHLYFYWYRQILGQKVEFLVSFYNNEISEKSEIFDDQFSVERPDGSNFTLKIRSTKLEDSAMYFCASSSLGGDTQYFGPGTRLTVL.